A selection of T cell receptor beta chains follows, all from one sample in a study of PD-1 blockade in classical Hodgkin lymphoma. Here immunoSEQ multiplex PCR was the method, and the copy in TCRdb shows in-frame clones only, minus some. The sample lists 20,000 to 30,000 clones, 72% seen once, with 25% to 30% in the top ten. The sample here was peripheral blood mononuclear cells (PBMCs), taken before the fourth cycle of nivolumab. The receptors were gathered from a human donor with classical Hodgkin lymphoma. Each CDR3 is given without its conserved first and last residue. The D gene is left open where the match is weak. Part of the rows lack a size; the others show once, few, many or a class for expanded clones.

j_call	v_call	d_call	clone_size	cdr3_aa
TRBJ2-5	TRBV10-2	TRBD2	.	ASRELAGFGEETQY
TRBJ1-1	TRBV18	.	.	ASSPGQNTEAF
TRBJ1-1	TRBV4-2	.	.	ASSQDPMNTEAF
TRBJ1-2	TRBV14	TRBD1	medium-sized	ASRLTGGRGGYT
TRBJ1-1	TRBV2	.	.	ASSESHNTEAF
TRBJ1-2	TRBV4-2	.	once	ASSQEGGYT
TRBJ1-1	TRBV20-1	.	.	SAKDTTLAF
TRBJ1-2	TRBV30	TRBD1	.	AWSRDRGHGYT
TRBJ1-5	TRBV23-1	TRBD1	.	ASNLRQGPDSNQPQH
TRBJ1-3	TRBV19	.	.	ASSHRESSGNTIY
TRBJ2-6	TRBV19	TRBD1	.	ASYPRRQGEAGANVLT
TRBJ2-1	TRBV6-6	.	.	ASSILGEQF
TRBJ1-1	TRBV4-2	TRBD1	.	ASSQLEGQGGNTEAF
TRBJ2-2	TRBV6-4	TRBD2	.	ASSDSSGGAGTGELF
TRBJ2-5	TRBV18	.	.	ASSLLADVGVQY
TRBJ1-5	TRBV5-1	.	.	ASSLESGNQPQH
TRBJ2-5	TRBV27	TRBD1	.	ASSLSDRVSQETQY
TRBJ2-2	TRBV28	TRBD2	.	ASSSAGTTSNTGELF
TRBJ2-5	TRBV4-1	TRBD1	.	ASSQDPWDRGRRETQY
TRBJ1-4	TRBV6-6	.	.	ASSYSRETNEKLF
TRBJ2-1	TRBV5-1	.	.	ASSLVSGVNEQF
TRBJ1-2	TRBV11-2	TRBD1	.	ASSLLPGQTTYGYT
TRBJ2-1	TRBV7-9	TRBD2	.	ASSSRLAGGRSEQF
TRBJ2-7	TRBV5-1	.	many	ASSLGGFGAEQY
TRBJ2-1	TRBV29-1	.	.	SGEDFNSGEQF
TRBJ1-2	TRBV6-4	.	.	ASSEGGGVALGSGYT
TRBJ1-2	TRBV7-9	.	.	ASSSTQGYGYT